This is a list of T cell receptor beta chains from one sample in a study of cytomegalovirus exposure and HLA in healthy donors. This table comes from immunoSEQ multiplex PCR, and its TCRdb copy is limited to in-frame clones, with some not included. The table lists 150,000 to 160,000 clones, about three quarters of them singletons. Specimen: PBMCs. All receptors come from a woman between 35 and 50 years old in good health and CMV-seronegative. Both conserved end residues are part of each CDR3. D genes are given only for firm matches. A clone size is listed for some rows: how often the clone was seen (once, few, many), or a class if it is expanded.

clone size: .
D gene: TRBD1
J gene: TRBJ2-7
V gene: TRBV4-1
CDR3 DNA: TGCGCCAGCAGCCAAGATGGGGAGACAGGGGCCGTAAACGAGCAGTACTTC
CDR3 protein: CASSQDGETGAVNEQYF

clone size: .
D gene: .
J gene: TRBJ2-4
V gene: TRBV2
CDR3 DNA: TGTGCCAGCATGGGCCCTACCTCGGCCAAAAACATTCAGTACTTC
CDR3 protein: CASMGPTSAKNIQYF

clone size: .
D gene: .
J gene: TRBJ2-7
V gene: TRBV5-4
CDR3 DNA: TGTGCCGGCAGCTTGCCGTCAGGGCTCGGGGAGCAGTACTTC
CDR3 protein: CAGSLPSGLGEQYF

clone size: .
D gene: TRBD1
J gene: TRBJ2-7
V gene: TRBV5-6
CDR3 DNA: TGTGCCAGCAGCTTTCGCCGGGCAGGGGGCCACGAGCAGTACTTC
CDR3 protein: CASSFRRAGGHEQYF

clone size: .
D gene: .
J gene: TRBJ2-2
V gene: TRBV28
CDR3 DNA: TGTGCCAGCAGTCAGGTACCCAACACCGGGGAGCTGTTTTTT
CDR3 protein: CASSQVPNTGELFF

clone size: .
D gene: .
J gene: TRBJ1-2
V gene: TRBV19
CDR3 DNA: TGTGCCAGTGGCAGAGGAACGCCTTATGGCTACACCTTC
CDR3 protein: CASGRGTPYGYTF

clone size: .
D gene: .
J gene: TRBJ2-5
V gene: TRBV27
CDR3 DNA: TGTGCCAGCAGTTTAAGTCAGGCCCAAGAGACCCAGTACTTC
CDR3 protein: CASSLSQAQETQYF

clone size: .
D gene: .
J gene: TRBJ1-1
V gene: TRBV29-1
CDR3 DNA: TGCAGCCCCGAGGGAGCTTTCTTT
CDR3 protein: CSPEGAFF

clone size: .
D gene: .
J gene: TRBJ1-2
V gene: TRBV11-2
CDR3 DNA: TGTGCCAGCAGCTCCGTTCGGTTGGACAGAGCTAACTATGGCTACACCTTC
CDR3 protein: CASSSVRLDRANYGYTF

clone size: .
D gene: .
J gene: TRBJ2-7
V gene: TRBV28
CDR3 DNA: TGTGCCAGCAGCTCTCCGACGCGGCCCTACGAGCAGTACTTC
CDR3 protein: CASSSPTRPYEQYF

clone size: .
D gene: .
J gene: TRBJ1-5
V gene: TRBV5-3
CDR3 DNA: TGTGCCAGAAGCTTGGCCACAGGACCAAGGGGGCAGCCCCAGCATTTT
CDR3 protein: CARSLATGPRGQPQHF

clone size: .
D gene: TRBD2
J gene: TRBJ2-3
V gene: TRBV30
CDR3 DNA: TGTGCCTGGACATCGGGACTAGCGGGAACGGCAGATACGCAGTATTTT
CDR3 protein: CAWTSGLAGTADTQYF

clone size: .
D gene: .
J gene: TRBJ1-5
V gene: TRBV28
CDR3 DNA: TGTGCCAGCATCAGCCGGGGGTCCCAGCCCCAGCATTTT
CDR3 protein: CASISRGSQPQHF

clone size: .
D gene: TRBD1
J gene: TRBJ1-2
V gene: TRBV5-1
CDR3 DNA: TGCGCCAGCAGCCCCGGGACAGGGAACCTTAACTATGGCTACACCTTC
CDR3 protein: CASSPGTGNLNYGYTF

clone size: .
D gene: TRBD1
J gene: TRBJ2-3
V gene: TRBV6-5
CDR3 DNA: TGTGCCAGCAGTTACGGACAGGGGAGAGATACGCAGTATTTT
CDR3 protein: CASSYGQGRDTQYF

clone size: .
D gene: .
J gene: TRBJ2-3
V gene: TRBV27
CDR3 DNA: TGTGCCAGCAGTTACCTTGAAACAACAGGGCCCAAAGATACGCAGTATTTT
CDR3 protein: CASSYLETTGPKDTQYF

clone size: few
D gene: .
J gene: TRBJ1-1
V gene: TRBV6-4
CDR3 DNA: TGTGCCAGCAGTGACGGTGGGGGGGAAAGCACTGAAGCTTTCTTT
CDR3 protein: CASSDGGGESTEAFF

clone size: .
D gene: .
J gene: TRBJ1-2
V gene: TRBV19
CDR3 DNA: TGTGCCAGTAGTATTTCCAGTTTAAATGGCTACACCTTC
CDR3 protein: CASSISSLNGYTF

clone size: .
D gene: TRBD1
J gene: TRBJ2-7
V gene: TRBV6-5
CDR3 DNA: TGTGCCAGCAGCCGGGGGGACAGGGGGTACGAGCAGTACTTC
CDR3 protein: CASSRGDRGYEQYF

clone size: .
D gene: TRBD1
J gene: TRBJ1-1
V gene: TRBV30
CDR3 DNA: TGTGCCTGGAGTGTACGACAGGGCATCCAAGCTTTCTTT
CDR3 protein: CAWSVRQGIQAFF

clone size: .
D gene: TRBD1
J gene: TRBJ1-4
V gene: TRBV5-1
CDR3 DNA: TGCGCCAGCAGCGTGGGGACAGGGTTGGAAAATGAAAAACTGTTTTTT
CDR3 protein: CASSVGTGLENEKLFF

clone size: .
D gene: .
J gene: TRBJ2-5
V gene: TRBV15
CDR3 DNA: TGTGCCACCAGCAGCCCCAACGAGTTCCGTACCCAGTACTTC
CDR3 protein: CATSSPNEFRTQYF

clone size: few
D gene: .
J gene: TRBJ1-1
V gene: TRBV25-1
CDR3 DNA: TGTGCCAGCAGTGAAGGGAGCCGGACTGAAGCTTTCTTT
CDR3 protein: CASSEGSRTEAFF

clone size: .
D gene: .
J gene: TRBJ1-1
V gene: TRBV7-9
CDR3 DNA: TGTGCCAGCAGCCCGGGCCAGGCGGGGGACACTGAAGCTTTCTTT
CDR3 protein: CASSPGQAGDTEAFF

clone size: .
D gene: .
J gene: TRBJ2-1
V gene: TRBV30
CDR3 DNA: TGTGCCTGGAGTGTACTAAACCGCGCCTACAATGAGCAGTTCTTC
CDR3 protein: CAWSVLNRAYNEQFF

clone size: .
D gene: .
J gene: TRBJ1-2
V gene: TRBV7-2
CDR3 DNA: TGTGCCAGCAAACGGCGGACAGACTATGGCTACACCTTC
CDR3 protein: CASKRRTDYGYTF

clone size: .
D gene: .
J gene: TRBJ2-1
V gene: TRBV7-9
CDR3 DNA: TGTGCCAGCTCCTCCCGAGGGACAAATGAGCAGTTCTTC
CDR3 protein: CASSSRGTNEQFF

clone size: .
D gene: TRBD1
J gene: TRBJ1-1
V gene: TRBV5-1
CDR3 DNA: TGCGCCAGCAGCCAGGCACAGGGGTACACTGAAGCTTTCTTT
CDR3 protein: CASSQAQGYTEAFF

clone size: .
D gene: .
J gene: TRBJ2-7
V gene: TRBV30
CDR3 DNA: TGTGCCTGGAGTATCCGAACCCCCAGTTACGAGCAGTACTTC
CDR3 protein: CAWSIRTPSYEQYF

clone size: .
D gene: TRBD1
J gene: TRBJ1-4
V gene: TRBV7-8
CDR3 DNA: TGTGCCAGCAGCCCATCCGGGACAGTAACTAATGAAAAACTGTTTTTT
CDR3 protein: CASSPSGTVTNEKLFF

clone size: few
D gene: .
J gene: TRBJ1-4
V gene: TRBV19
CDR3 DNA: TGTGCCAGTAGTATCATCGGAACGGGGGATGAAAAACTGTTTTTT
CDR3 protein: CASSIIGTGDEKLFF

clone size: .
D gene: TRBD2
J gene: TRBJ2-5
V gene: TRBV5-8
CDR3 DNA: TGTGCCAGCAGCCCCGGGAGGAGGCAAGAGACCCAGTACTTC
CDR3 protein: CASSPGRRQETQYF

clone size: .
D gene: .
J gene: TRBJ1-2
V gene: TRBV6-5
CDR3 DNA: TGTGCCAGCAGTTACTCGGCAGGGAACTATGGCTACACCTTC
CDR3 protein: CASSYSAGNYGYTF

clone size: .
D gene: TRBD1
J gene: TRBJ1-2
V gene: TRBV6-1
CDR3 DNA: TGTGCCAGCAGTGACCCGACAGGGGGCAGCTACACCTTC
CDR3 protein: CASSDPTGGSYTF

clone size: .
D gene: TRBD2
J gene: TRBJ2-7
V gene: TRBV11-3
CDR3 DNA: TGTGCCAGCAGTTACGACGCTAGCGGGACCTACGAGCAGTACTTC
CDR3 protein: CASSYDASGTYEQYF

clone size: .
D gene: TRBD1
J gene: TRBJ2-1
V gene: TRBV10-3
CDR3 DNA: TGTGCCATCAGCGAGCCGGGACAGGGGCGTGGGGGTGAGCAGTTCTTC
CDR3 protein: CAISEPGQGRGGEQFF

clone size: .
D gene: .
J gene: TRBJ1-2
V gene: TRBV6-5
CDR3 DNA: TGTGCCAGCAGTTACGCAGGGCCCCTAAACTATGGCTACACCTTC
CDR3 protein: CASSYAGPLNYGYTF

clone size: .
D gene: .
J gene: TRBJ2-1
V gene: TRBV9
CDR3 DNA: TGTGCCAGCAGCGTAGGATCCCTAGCAGGTGAGCAGTTCTTC
CDR3 protein: CASSVGSLAGEQFF

clone size: .
D gene: TRBD2
J gene: TRBJ2-1
V gene: TRBV5-1
CDR3 DNA: TGCGCCAGCAGCTTGGTGGGTAGCGGGAGTGCGGGGAATGAGCAGTTCTTC
CDR3 protein: CASSLVGSGSAGNEQFF